These 27 T cell receptor beta chains were all obtained from the same sample, sequenced in a study of shared T cell receptors in the human thymus. TCRdb's copy holds only in-frame clones and misses some; the assay was immunoSEQ multiplex PCR. The sample carries hundreds of thousands of clones, approximately 89% recorded once. This sample was also put to use in a study of human thymus T cells.

Sample: thymocytes. Every receptor here comes from a boy under two years old with a congenital heart defect.

The V gene is TRBV30, the J gene TRBJ1-4, with D perhaps matching TRBD1 (6 bases). V lost 0 bases to trimming and J lost 0 bases, with 23 bases between them. The CDR3 loop spans 20 amino acids. Germline V gives CDR1 GTSNPN, CDR2 SVGIG (reference sequence). DNA for the CDR3: TGTGCCTGGAGTGTCCCGGGGGGGGGCGGATCAGACGCAACTAATGAAAAACTGTTTTTT. It specifies CAWSVPGGGGSDATNEKLFF.

This clone was counted a few times. This chain connects TRBV9 to TRBJ2-7; D gene uncertain. Per germline, CDR1 SGDLS and CDR2 YYNGEE. This CDR3 spans 15 amino acids. The V end lost 0 bases, the J end lost 0 bases, and 10 bases lay between the germline ends. Here the CDR3 DNA reads TGTGCCAGCAGCGTAGGAAAGGAGTTCTCCTACGAGCAGTACTTC. It codes for CASSVGKEFSYEQYF.

V usage is TRBV5-6 and J usage is TRBJ2-6; 8 bases fit TRBD1. The CDR3 consists of 16 residues. The germline CDR1 and CDR2 sequences are SGHDT and YYEEEE. Trimming cost V 7 bases and J 2 bases; bases outside gene matches: 8. For the CDR3, the DNA is TGTGCCAGCTTTCGGACAGGGTGGGCTGGGGCCAACGTCCTGACTTTC. Translating gives CASFRTGWAGANVLTF.

The CDR3 coding sequence is TGTGCCAGCAGTGCCGAACAGGGATCTTATAATTCACCCCTCCACTTT. This gives the protein CASSAEQGSYNSPLHF. V is TRBV25-1 and J is TRBJ1-6, with a possible D match to TRBD1 (6 bases). The V gene's germline CDR1 is MGHDK and CDR2 SYGVNS. The ends were cut back, 4 bases at V and 4 bases at J, with 14 bases in the middle. CDR3 length: 16 residues.

The V call is TRBV7-6, the J call TRBJ2-1; TRBD1 might be the D (6 bases). The germline V and J ends were trimmed by 5 bases and 6 bases, with 17 bases remaining between them. This CDR3 has 15 amino acids. Germline V CDR1 and CDR2: SGHVS, FNYEAQ. The CDR3 DNA reads TGTGCCAGCAGCCTAACTACCGACAGGACCAATGAGCAGTTCTTC. It is translated as CASSLTTDRTNEQFF.

This clone was observed once. The chain has TRBV4-3 and TRBJ2-4, with D perhaps TRBD1 (6 bases). CDR1 and CDR2 from the germline V gene are LGHNA and YSLEER. The CDR3 covers 15 residues. V was shortened by 1 base and J by 3 bases, with 10 bases between the two germline ends. As DNA, the CDR3 is TGCGCCAGCAGCCAAGTAGGGACACACAAAAACATTCAGTACTTC. Residues: CASSQVGTHKNIQYF.

CDR3 nucleotides: TGCGCCAGCAGCCAAGATCACCCACAGGGGACTAATGAAAAACTGTTTTTT. This sequence encodes CASSQDHPQGTNEKLFF. V and J are TRBV4-3 and TRBJ1-4; TRBD1 matches at 7 bases. Germline V CDR1 and CDR2: LGHNA, YSLEER. J lost 2 bases, V lost 0 bases, and 6 bases had no gene match. The CDR3 sequence is 17 residues long.

The V call is TRBV28, the J call TRBJ1-5; TRBD1 matches 8 bases. V lost 7 bases, J lost 7 bases, and 15 bases stayed unmatched. The CDR3 has 16 amino acids. The germline V gene encodes CDR1 MDHEN and CDR2 SYDVKM. CDR3 loop: CASTPRGGPGGQPQHF. The DNA for the CDR3 is TGTGCCAGCACCCCACGGGGAGGGCCAGGGGGCCAGCCCCAGCATTTT.

CDR3 protein: CASSRGPEAFF. CDR3 nucleotides: TGCGCCAGCAGCAGGGGTCCTGAAGCTTTCTTT. The rearrangement uses TRBV4-3 and TRBJ1-1; D might be TRBD1 (5 bases). This CDR3 contains 11 residues. V lost 5 bases and J 6 bases, leaving 7 bases between the germline ends. From germline, CDR1 is LGHNA and CDR2 YSLEER.

V and J are TRBV19 and TRBJ1-5; no clear D. CDR3 length equals 14 residues. The V gene lost 4 bases and the J gene lost 0 bases, with 7 bases spanning the gap. CDR1 and CDR2 (germline): LNHDA, SQIVND (reference sequence). The CDR3 loop reads CASSKEYSNQPQHF. The CDR3 DNA is TGTGCCAGTAGTAAAGAATATAGCAATCAGCCCCAGCATTTT.

The genes are TRBV10-3 and TRBJ2-1, with a weak D call TRBD1 (5 bases). Deletions cut 6 bases from V and 2 bases from J, with 17 bases between. The CDR3 extends over 16 amino acids. The germline V gene has CDR1 ENHRY and CDR2 SYGVKD. The CDR3 sequence is CAISVQTGDPYNEQFF. The CDR3 region has the DNA TGTGCCATCAGCGTACAAACAGGTGATCCCTACAATGAGCAGTTCTTC.

V gene TRBV5-4 combines with J gene TRBJ2-2; 10 nucleotides line up with TRBD2. With 3 bases clipped from V and 4 bases from J, the junction kept 9 bases outside the gene matches. CDR3 length equals 17 residues. Germline lookup yields CDR1 SGHNT and CDR2 YYREEE (reference sequence). Here the CDR3 reads CASSWVASGSSTGELFF. DNA of the CDR3: TGTGCCAGCAGCTGGGTGGCTAGCGGGAGTAGCACCGGGGAGCTGTTTTTT.

A few counts support this clone. The rearrangement uses TRBV28 and TRBJ1-1; maybe TRBD1 (6 bases). The CDR3 extends over 15 amino acids. Per germline, CDR1 MDHEN and CDR2 SYDVKM. Deletions cut 6 bases from V and 0 bases from J, with 14 bases between. The CDR3, as DNA: TGTGCCAGCAGACCCGGACAGTACATGAACACTGAAGCTTTCTTT. Protein sequence: CASRPGQYMNTEAFF.

The V gene is TRBV6-1, the J gene TRBJ2-7; a weak D match, TRBD1 (6 bases). Deletions cut 10 bases from V and 12 bases from J, with 16 bases between. The CDR3 has 10 residues. Germline CDR1 is MNHNS and CDR2 is SASEGT. CDR3 DNA sequence: TGTGCCACTGAGGCCACAGGGTCGTACTTC. Translation: CATEATGSYF.

The chain has TRBV29-1 and TRBJ2-7, with D maybe TRBD2 (6 bases). Germline CDR1 reads SQVTM; CDR2 reads ANQGSEA. V was trimmed by 7 bases and J by 5 bases, leaving 12 bases between them. The CDR3 is 11 residues long. The CDR3 coding sequence is TGCAGCGGCGGGGACGGGGACGAGCAGTACTTC. Translation: CSGGDGDEQYF.

The V call is TRBV21-1, the J call TRBJ2-7; TRBD2, the table's D call, lacks a check against the DNA. TRBV21-1 represents a pseudogene. The CDR3 runs 16 residues. The CDR3 region is CASSYGLAGGIYEQYF. The CDR3 bases are TGTGCCAGCAGCTACGGACTAGCGGGGGGTATCTACGAGCAGTACTTC.

The chain uses TRBV10-3 and TRBJ1-1; TRBD1 matches 10 bases. Germline trimming cut 6 bases from V and 5 bases from J; bases unmatched to any gene: 9. CDR1 and CDR2 from the germline V gene are ENHRY and SYGVKD. This CDR3 has 15 residues. CDR3 amino acids: CAIRTRQGATTEAFF. CDR3 bases: TGTGCCATCAGGACTCGACAGGGGGCAACGACTGAAGCTTTCTTT.

The chain joins TRBV9 to TRBJ1-1; possible D gene TRBD1, 6 bases. Trimming left V 3 bases short and J 3 bases short, with 12 bases between. The CDR3 totals 14 residues. The germline gives CDR1 SGDLS, CDR2 YYNGEE. CDR3 amino acids: CASSELDRDTEAFF. The CDR3 bases are TGTGCCAGCAGCGAGCTGGACAGAGACACTGAAGCTTTCTTT.

This clone appeared once. The chain uses TRBV30 and TRBJ2-7; TRBD2 is a possible D gene (5 bases). Trimming took off 3 bases at V and 1 base at J, with 10 bases between the two ends. The CDR3 sequence is 13 residues long. CDR1 and CDR2 (germline): GTSNPN, SVGIG (reference sequence). In nucleotides, the CDR3 is TGTGCCTGGAGACTAGTAGGATCCTACGAGCAGTACTTC. This gives the protein CAWRLVGSYEQYF.

This clone was seen a handful of times. This chain joins TRBV4-1 and TRBJ2-5; maybe TRBD2 (6 bases). The CDR3 sequence is 16 residues long. V dropped 3 bases and J dropped 2 bases, with 16 bases sitting between them. Germline-derived CDR1 and CDR2 are MGHRA and YSYEKL. CDR3 nucleotides: TGCGCCAGCAGCCAGGGTCGCGGGAAGTCTCAAGAGACCCAGTACTTC. Translation gives CASSQGRGKSQETQYF.

The chain uses TRBV27 and TRBJ2-2; 14 nucleotides line up with TRBD2. This CDR3 comprises 21 residues. The junction had 18 bases not matched to a gene; V was cut back by 6 bases and J by 3 bases. Germline-derived CDR1 and CDR2 are MNHEY and SMNVEV (reference sequence). This chain's CDR3 is CASSAARGGTSGSVDTGELFF. DNA for the CDR3: TGTGCCAGCAGCGCCGCTCGCGGAGGGACTAGCGGGAGCGTGGACACCGGGGAGCTGTTTTTT.

V gene TRBV28 combines with J gene TRBJ2-3; perhaps TRBD1 as D (7 bases). CDR1 and CDR2 from the germline V gene are MDHEN and SYDVKM. Trimming pared 5 bases from V and 6 bases from J, leaving 27 bases between. The length of the CDR3 is 18 residues. CDR3 in DNA: TGTGCCAGCAGTCCAGGGACAGCCCTAACTAGCAATTCGGATACGCAGTATTTT. Protein: CASSPGTALTSNSDTQYF.

The chain employs TRBV27 and TRBJ2-3; unclear D gene. Germline V gene sequence: CDR1 MNHEY, CDR2 SMNVEV (reference sequence). This CDR3 has 12 residues. V was trimmed by 8 bases and J by 1 base, leaving 7 bases between them. CDR3 region: CASALGTDTQYF. The CDR3 DNA reads TGTGCCAGCGCCCTAGGCACAGATACGCAGTATTTT.

The chain uses TRBV9 and TRBJ2-1; TRBD2 matches at 12 bases. This CDR3 region has 16 residues. From germline, CDR1 is SGDLS and CDR2 YYNGEE. With V trimmed by 3 bases and J by 5 bases, 6 bases remained unmatched. DNA for the CDR3: TGTGCCAGCAGCGATAACCTAGCGGGGGGGGACAATGAGCAGTTCTTC. The encoded protein is CASSDNLAGGDNEQFF.

The V and J genes are TRBV6-1 and TRBJ2-7, with 8 bases identical to TRBD2. CDR3 size: 16 residues. Germline lookup yields CDR1 MNHNS and CDR2 SASEGT. The V and J ends lost 0 bases and 2 bases, in that order; junction bases with no gene match: 6. The CDR3 loop reads CASSEAWRGVTYEQYF. In DNA, the CDR3 is TGTGCCAGCAGTGAAGCTTGGCGGGGGGTTACCTACGAGCAGTACTTC.

The J gene is TRBJ1-4, the V gene TRBV5-1; 8 bases agree with TRBD1. Germline V gives CDR1 SGHRS, CDR2 YFSETQ. V was clipped by 2 bases and J by 2 bases; unmatched bases: 14. The CDR3 has 19 residues. The CDR3 loop reads CASSFGDPTGGRTNEKLFF. The DNA for the CDR3 is TGCGCCAGCAGCTTTGGGGATCCAACAGGGGGTCGCACTAATGAAAAACTGTTTTTT.

V gene TRBV30 combines with J gene TRBJ2-5, with 13 bases that match TRBD2. CDR3 length: 14 residues. Germline lookup yields CDR1 GTSNPN and CDR2 SVGIG (reference sequence). V shed 3 bases, J shed 5 bases, and the junction held 3 bases outside the gene matches. DNA of the CDR3: TGTGCCTGGAGGACTAGCGGGAGGCGGGAGACCCAGTACTTC. Amino acids: CAWRTSGRRETQYF. Looking up the rest from reference TRBV30 and TRBJ2-5 gives the full variable domain: SQTIHQWPATLVQPVGSPLSLECTVEGTSNPNLYWYRQAAGRGLQLLFYSVGIGQISSEVPQNLSASRPQDRQFILSSKKLLLSDSGFYLCAWRTSGRRETQYFGPGTRLLVL.